A single sample is the source of the 24 T cell receptor beta chains below, sequenced in a study of T cells in Graves' hyperthyroidism and ophthalmopathy. Template material for amplifying TCR beta CDR3 regions consisted of RNA transcripts. RT-PCR in the first round (using the HTBI primer set) targeted the TCR CDR3. TCRdb re-derived calls from the multiplex PCR reads in MiXCR, one entry per CDR3 protein. The repertoire holds 300,000 to 450,000 distinct CDR3 sequences, 20% to 30% seen once, with more than 60% in the top ten. Specimen: blood. Receptors were obtained from a man aged 45-65 years with Graves' hyperthyroidism.

This clonotype showed up many times. The DNA of the CDR3 is TGTGCCAGCAGTGAATCTGGGAGTGCGGCCTACAATGAGCAGTTCTTC. Amino acid sequence: CASSESGSAAYNEQFF. The genes are TRBV6-1 and TRBJ2-1, with D possibly being TRBD2 (5 bases). Germline loops: CDR1 MNHNS, CDR2 SASEGT. The CDR3 loop spans 16 amino acids. Trimming left V 2 bases short and J 2 bases short, with 13 bases between.

This clonotype showed up just a few times. The gene calls are TRBV12-3 or TRBV12-4 and TRBJ2-2; 8 bases match TRBD2. CDR3 length equals 16 residues. V was clipped by 5 bases and J by 6 bases; unmatched bases: 11. The CDR3 protein is CASSQGLAPGAGELFF. The CDR3, as DNA: TGTGCCAGCAGTCAAGGACTAGCCCCTGGCGCCGGGGAGCTGTTTTTT.

The chain combines TRBV11-2 with TRBJ1-4; 9 bases are shared with TRBD1. The CDR3 has 14 residues. After removal of 4 bases from V and 9 bases from J, the junction contained 6 bases not matched to a gene. In germline, CDR1 is SGHAT, CDR2 FQNNGV. Here the CDR3 reads CASSSGDRAKKLFF. As DNA, the CDR3 is TGTGCCAGCAGCTCTGGGGACAGGGCAAAAAAACTGTTTTTT. Using reference TRBV11-2 and TRBJ1-4 for the parts outside the CDR3, the full variable domain is EAGVAQSPRYKIIEKRQSVAFWCNPISGHATLYWYQQILGQGPKLLIQFQNNGVVDDSQLPKDRFSAERLKGVDSTLKIQPAKLEDSAVYLCASSSGDRAKKLFFGSGTQLSVL.

This clonotype was picked up many times. The J gene is TRBJ2-5, the V gene TRBV18; no firm D call. Trimming shortened V by 8 bases and J by 0 bases, and 7 bases separated the two germline ends. Germline CDR1 is KGHSH and CDR2 is LQKENI. This CDR3 is 12 amino acids long. As DNA, the CDR3 is TGTGCCAGCCGTCGGGACCAAGAGACCCAGTACTTC. Translation: CASRRDQETQYF.

The gene calls are TRBV19 and TRBJ2-7, with a tentative D call TRBD1 (6 bases). Looked up from germline, CDR1 is LNHDA and CDR2 is SQIVND (reference sequence). CDR3 length: 13 amino acids. V lost 6 bases to trimming and J lost 9 bases, with 18 bases between them. CDR3 region: CASRAWTETGQYF. The CDR3 region has the DNA TGTGCCAGTAGGGCCTGGACAGAAACGGGGCAGTACTTC.

V is TRBV7-9 and J is TRBJ1-2; the D gene is possibly TRBD1 (6 bases). V was pared by 4 bases and J by 8 bases, with 14 bases between. Germline values: CDR1 SEHNR, CDR2 FQNEAQ (reference sequence). The CDR3 has 13 amino acids. CDR3 region: CASSSAAGEGYTF. The CDR3 DNA follows: TGTGCCAGCAGCTCGGCTGCAGGGGAAGGCTACACCTTC. Full variable domain (remainder filled in from reference TRBV7-9 and TRBJ1-2): DTGVSQNPRHKITKRGQNVTFRCDPISEHNRLYWYRQTLGQGPEFLTYFQNEAQLEKSRLLSDRFSAERPKGSFSTLEIQRTEQGDSAMYLCASSSAAGEGYTFGSGTRLTVV.

The V call is TRBV18, the J call TRBJ2-5; D remains unclear. Trimming left V 6 bases short and J 7 bases short, with 12 bases between. CDR3 length: 12 residues. Germline V CDR1 and CDR2: KGHSH, LQKENI. As DNA, the CDR3 is TGTGCCAGCTCCGAACGGGTTGGGACCCAGTACTTC. It yields the protein CASSERVGTQYF.

There are a few counts of this clonotype. The J gene is TRBJ2-7, the V gene TRBV5-6; a weak D match, TRBD2 (6 bases). The V gene lost 4 bases and the J gene lost 7 bases, with 15 bases spanning the gap. The germline CDR1 and CDR2 sequences are SGHDT and YYEEEE. The CDR3 has 13 residues. The CDR3 here is CASSPAGLGEQYF. CDR3 sequence (DNA): TGTGCCAGCAGCCCGGCGGGGCTGGGGGAGCAGTACTTC.

Regarding this clonotype: One end of the junction fails to match germline, which may point to a read error. The V call is TRBV7-3, the J call TRBJ2-2, with no clear D. The CDR3 spans 14 residues. CDR1 and CDR2 (germline): SGHTA, FQGTGA. In nucleotides, the CDR3 is TGTGTCAGCAGCCAAGGCACGAACCGAGGGGAGCTGTTTTTT. It is translated as CVSSQGTNRGELFF.

This clonotype was detected a few times. CDR3: CASSAPGPHNEQFF. Here the CDR3 DNA reads TGTGCCAGCAGTGCCCCCGGGCCCCACAATGAGCAGTTCTTC. This chain links TRBV2 with TRBJ2-1; no definite D call. Trimming stripped 4 bases from V and 5 bases from J, with 12 bases between. Germline CDR1 and CDR2: SNHLY and FYNNEI. This CDR3 has 14 residues.

The J gene is TRBJ2-7, the V gene TRBV27; D unclear. Germline values: CDR1 MNHEY, CDR2 SMNVEV (reference sequence). The CDR3 loop spans 14 amino acids. V shed 5 bases and J shed 2 bases, with 13 bases lying between them. CDR3 sequence reads: CASSLSPNTYEQYF. CDR3 bases: TGTGCCAGCAGTCTCAGTCCTAACACCTACGAGCAGTACTTC.

This chain links TRBV14 with TRBJ2-1; TRBD1 agrees at 8 bases. This CDR3 has 14 residues. The V segment lost 4 bases and the J segment 8 bases; nucleotides outside the gene matches: 7. Per the germline V gene, CDR1 is SGHDN and CDR2 is FVKESK. CDR3 in DNA: TGTGCCAGCAGCCCCCCGGACAGGGAAGATGAGCAGTTCTTC. It translates to CASSPPDREDEQFF.

The chain couples TRBV6-1 to TRBJ1-1; possible D gene TRBD1, 6 bases. Deletions cut 11 bases from V and 4 bases from J, with 14 bases between. Germline CDR1 reads MNHNS; CDR2 reads SASEGT. This CDR3 region has 12 residues. This chain's CDR3 is CAARTVGTEAFF. The CDR3 DNA reads TGTGCCGCCCGGACAGTGGGCACTGAAGCTTTCTTT.

This clonotype has more than one count but fewer than ten. This chain connects TRBV18 to TRBJ2-4; unclear D gene. The germline V gene encodes CDR1 KGHSH and CDR2 LQKENI. The V end lost 5 bases, the J end lost 0 bases, and 8 bases lay between the germline ends. This CDR3 contains 14 residues. CDR3 DNA: TGTGCCAGCTCAACGGTTGAAGCCAAAAACATTCAGTACTTC. Translation gives CASSTVEAKNIQYF. Full variable domain (outside the CDR3, taken from reference TRBV18 and TRBJ2-4): NAGVMQNPRHLVRRRGQEARLRCSPMKGHSHVYWYRQLPEEGLKFMVYLQKENIIDESGMPKERFSAEFPKEGPSILRIQQVVRGDSAAYFCASSTVEAKNIQYFGAGTRLSVL.

The rearrangement links TRBV20-1 to TRBJ2-5, with a weak D call TRBD1 (7 bases). This CDR3 region has 15 residues. The V gene's germline CDR1 is DFQATT and CDR2 SNEGSKA (reference sequence). Trimming cost V 2 bases and J 5 bases, with 18 bases left between them. The CDR3 is CSARPLQGTSETQYF. Here the CDR3 DNA reads TGCAGTGCTAGACCTCTACAGGGGACTTCGGAGACCCAGTACTTC.

The chain carries TRBV6-1 and TRBJ2-1; no clear D gene. The CDR3 runs to 15 residues. The germline CDR1 and CDR2 sequences are MNHNS and SASEGT. V dropped 2 bases and J dropped 0 bases, with 8 bases sitting between them. CDR3: CASSEIRSSYNEQFF. DNA of the CDR3: TGTGCCAGCAGTGAAATAAGGAGCTCCTACAATGAGCAGTTCTTC.

This clonotype occurred a few times. The gene calls are TRBV6-1 and TRBJ2-7; D is undetermined. CDR3 size: 13 residues. Germline V CDR1 and CDR2: MNHNS, SASEGT. V lost 3 bases, J lost 6 bases, and 12 bases lay in between. CDR3 nucleotide sequence: TGTGCCAGCAGTGATTCTCCCCCACCCGAGCAGTACTTC. Encoded protein: CASSDSPPPEQYF.

This clonotype has just a few counts. CDR3 nucleotides: TGTGCCACCAGCAGAGACGGCGGGAGGGCCTGGAATGAGCAGTTCTTC. Its protein product is CATSRDGGRAWNEQFF. This chain joins TRBV15 and TRBJ2-1; 9 bases map to TRBD2. The CDR3 spans 16 residues. Per the germline V gene, CDR1 is LNHNV and CDR2 is YYDKDF (reference sequence). Trimming cost V 0 bases and J 7 bases; bases outside gene matches: 7.

This chain connects TRBV11-2 to TRBJ2-6; the D is unclear. Germline loops: CDR1 SGHAT, CDR2 FQNNGV. V dropped 0 bases and J dropped 0 bases, with 6 bases sitting between them. The CDR3 is 16 residues long. The CDR3 nucleotides are TGTGCCAGCAGCTTAGAGGTGCTCTCTGGGGCCAACGTCCTGACTTTC. It is translated as CASSLEVLSGANVLTF.

The V and J genes are TRBV27 and TRBJ1-5; 7 bases align to TRBD1. J lost 4 bases, V lost 0 bases, and 3 bases had no gene match. The CDR3 length is 15 residues. The V gene's germline CDR1 is MNHEY and CDR2 SMNVEV (reference sequence). The CDR3 sequence is CASSLSGQRNQPQHF. CDR3 sequence (DNA): TGTGCCAGCAGTTTATCGGGACAGAGAAATCAGCCCCAGCATTTT.

This clonotype was picked up many times. The chain is built from TRBV3-1 and TRBJ2-7; D is perhaps TRBD2 (6 bases). Per the germline V gene, CDR1 is LGHDT and CDR2 is YNNKEL (reference sequence). The CDR3 length is 14 residues. Trimming took 4 bases from V and 3 from J, leaving 13 bases between them. The CDR3 reads CASSLPGTGYEQYF. CDR3 DNA sequence: TGTGCCAGCAGCCTCCCCGGGACTGGCTACGAGCAGTACTTC.

The CDR3 nucleotides are TGTGCCAGCAGTAGTGGGGGGGGCGCAAGGGATGGACTGTTTTTT. It encodes CASSSGGGARDGLFF. J is TRBJ2-2 and V is TRBV28, with D possibly TRBD2 on 7 matching bases. The CDR3 sequence is 15 residues long. Trimming shortened V by 5 bases and J by 14 bases, and 24 bases separated the two germline ends. Germline CDR1 MDHEN, CDR2 SYDVKM.

V is TRBV28 and J is TRBJ2-3, with TRBD2 identical over 15 bases. Per germline, CDR1 MDHEN and CDR2 SYDVKM. Trimming removed 7 bases from V and 3 bases from J; junction bases left unmatched: 8. The CDR3 extends over 17 amino acids. The CDR3 loop reads CASTGTSGRRGTDTQYF. The CDR3 bases are TGTGCCAGCACCGGGACTAGCGGGAGGAGGGGGACAGATACGCAGTATTTT.

V and J are TRBV25-1 and TRBJ1-2; D not certain. The ends were cut back, 2 bases at V and 5 bases at J, with 9 bases in the middle. This CDR3 has 13 amino acids. Looked up from germline, CDR1 is MGHDK and CDR2 is SYGVNS. The CDR3 DNA reads TGTGCCAGCAGTGAAAATGGAGGGTATGGCTACACCTTC. It is translated as CASSENGGYGYTF.